The 18 T cell receptor beta chains given below trace back to one sample, sequenced in a study of OX40 agonist ivuxolimab in advanced cancers. The repertoire was sequenced with immunoSEQ multiplex PCR; TCRdb's copy has only in-frame clones and lacks some. This table has fewer than 95,000 clones, under 95% appearing once. Sequenced material: CD4+ or CD8+ T cells sorted from blood, taken in a trial of the OX40 agonist ivuxolimab. These receptors were taken from an adult with an advanced solid tumor such as melanoma, head and neck, liver or kidney cancer.

V gene TRBV11-2 combines with J gene TRBJ2-7, with D uncertain. The CDR3 has 12 amino acids. Germline loops: CDR1 SGHAT, CDR2 FQNNGV. V was shortened by 4 bases and J by 6 bases, with 10 bases between the two germline ends. This CDR3 is CASSSDSREQYF. The CDR3 DNA is TGTGCCAGCAGCTCCGACTCTCGCGAGCAGTACTTC.

This chain joins TRBV19 and TRBJ2-2; D not resolved. This CDR3 contains 14 residues. V was clipped by 8 bases and J by 2 bases, with 12 bases between them. The germline V gene has CDR1 LNHDA and CDR2 SQIVND (reference sequence). The CDR3 is CASQLSPNTGELFF. The CDR3 nucleotides are TGTGCCAGTCAGCTTTCCCCCAACACCGGGGAGCTGTTTTTT.

The chain couples TRBV11-2 to TRBJ2-7; 12 positions match TRBD2. The trim removed 5 bases at V and 3 bases at J, leaving 5 bases unmatched. Per the germline V gene, CDR1 is SGHAT and CDR2 is FQNNGV. The CDR3 contains 15 residues. In DNA, the CDR3 is TGTGCCAGCAGCCCTTGGACTAGCGGGATCTACGAGCAGTACTTC. The encoded protein is CASSPWTSGIYEQYF.

The CDR3 DNA reads as TGTGCCAGCAGTCCAGCGGGGCCCGCCTACGAGCAGTACTTC. Protein product: CASSPAGPAYEQYF. The chain recombines TRBV28 with TRBJ2-7; 7 nucleotides line up with TRBD2. Germline V lookup: CDR1 MDHEN, CDR2 SYDVKM. The V gene end was trimmed by 5 bases and the J gene end by 2 bases; junction bases not matched to a gene: 6. The CDR3 is made up of 14 amino acids.

The V gene is TRBV5-6, the J gene TRBJ1-2; 9 nucleotides match TRBD1. After removal of 3 bases from V and 6 bases from J, the junction contained 3 bases not matched to a gene. The germline gives CDR1 SGHDT, CDR2 YYEEEE. There are 13 residues in the CDR3. The CDR3 nucleotides read TGTGCCAGCAGCTGGACAGGGGCTGATGGCTACACCTTC. Its translation is CASSWTGADGYTF.

The chain joins TRBV27 to TRBJ1-4, with D perhaps TRBD1 (6 bases). Germline-derived CDR1 and CDR2 are MNHEY and SMNVEV (reference sequence). The CDR3 is made up of 13 amino acids. V lost 10 bases, J lost 6 bases, and 15 bases lay in between. CDR3 region: CAINRVGDEKLFF. In DNA form, the CDR3 reads TGTGCCATAAACAGGGTAGGGGATGAAAAACTGTTTTTT.

The J gene is TRBJ2-7, the V gene TRBV19; D may be TRBD2 (6 bases). The V end was cut by 1 base, the J end by 1 base, with 8 bases between. CDR3 length: 14 amino acids. Per the germline V gene, CDR1 is LNHDA and CDR2 is SQIVND (reference sequence). DNA for the CDR3: TGTGCCAGTAGTATAGGTGGGACTTCCTACGAGCAGTACTTC. Its protein is CASSIGGTSYEQYF. Full variable domain (remainder filled in from reference TRBV19 and TRBJ2-7): DGGITQSPKYLFRKEGQNVTLSCEQNLNHDAMYWYRQDPGQGLRLIYYSQIVNDFQKGDIAEGYSVSREKKESFPLTVTSAQKNPTAFYLCASSIGGTSYEQYFGPGTRLTVT.

V usage is TRBV27 and J usage is TRBJ2-7, with D perhaps matching TRBD1 (5 bases). V shed 0 bases and J shed 3 bases, with 15 bases lying between them. The CDR3 contains 16 residues. CDR1 MNHEY and CDR2 SMNVEV come from the germline V gene (reference sequence). CDR3 bases: TGTGCCAGCAGTTTATCGTCGGCGACAGCATACTACGAGCAGTACTTC. Its protein product is CASSLSSATAYYEQYF.

The V call is TRBV10-3, the J call TRBJ2-2; possibly TRBD1 for D (5 bases). Germline values: CDR1 ENHRY, CDR2 SYGVKD. Trimming pared 7 bases from V and 1 base from J, leaving 13 bases between. The CDR3 is 15 residues long. The CDR3 sequence: CAIKGDAWNTGELFF. For the CDR3, the DNA is TGTGCCATCAAAGGGGATGCTTGGAACACCGGGGAGCTGTTTTTT.

This chain joins TRBV28 and TRBJ2-5; no clear D gene. The V end was cut by 6 bases, the J end by 5 bases, with 10 bases between. The CDR3 length is 12 residues. Germline CDR1 is MDHEN and CDR2 is SYDVKM. Here the CDR3 reads CASSLVWETQYF. As DNA, the CDR3 is TGTGCCAGCAGCCTGGTTTGGGAGACCCAGTACTTC.

The rearrangement joins TRBV10-3 to TRBJ2-3; weak D call: TRBD2 (5 bases). Germline CDR1 and CDR2: ENHRY and SYGVKD. CDR3 length: 16 residues. V lost 6 bases, J lost 0 bases, and 16 bases lay in between. CDR3 bases: TGTGCCATCAGAGCACTAGGTCTCGCTAGCACAGATACGCAGTATTTT. The encoded protein is CAIRALGLASTDTQYF.

This chain uses TRBV7-6 with TRBJ2-1; 11 bases agree with TRBD2. V lost 3 bases to trimming and J lost 6 bases; unmatched junction nucleotides: 7. This CDR3 has 16 residues. Germline V gene data show CDR1 as SGHVS and CDR2 as FNYEAQ. CDR3 nucleotides: TGTGCCAGCAGCTTTAGCGGGAGGGAGGGGGGCAATGAGCAGTTCTTC. It specifies CASSFSGREGGNEQFF.

This clone appeared once. This chain joins TRBV11-2 and TRBJ1-1; TRBD1 matches 8 bases. The germline gives CDR1 SGHAT, CDR2 FQNNGV. The CDR3 runs 16 residues. The J segment lost 1 base and the V segment lost 5 bases, leaving 9 bases of the junction unmatched. The DNA for the CDR3 is TGTGCCAGCAGCGAACCAGGGGGCTGGGGGAACACTGAAGCTTTCTTT. Translated: CASSEPGGWGNTEAFF.

The rearrangement links TRBV5-1 to TRBJ1-4; tentatively, D is TRBD1 (5 bases). The CDR3 length is 16 residues. With 2 bases removed from V and 5 bases from J, the gap between germline ends came to 16 bases. Germline values: CDR1 SGHRS, CDR2 YFSETQ. The CDR3 coding sequence is TGCGCCAGCAGCTTCTTTCGACTTGGGGCCAATGAAAAACTGTTTTTT. Its protein product is CASSFFRLGANEKLFF. The complete variable domain, with remaining parts taken from reference TRBV5-1 and TRBJ1-4, reads KAGVTQTPRYLIKTRGQQVTLSCSPISGHRSVSWYQQTPGQGLQFLFEYFSETQRNKGNFPGRFSGRQFSNSRSEMNVSTLELGDSALYLCASSFFRLGANEKLFFGSGTQLSVL.

The chain has TRBV4-3 and TRBJ2-7; perhaps TRBD1 as D (5 bases). This CDR3 is built from 14 residues. Germline CDR1 and CDR2: LGHNA and YSLEER. V shed 1 base and J shed 3 bases, with 10 bases lying between them. The CDR3 coding sequence is TGCGCCAGCAGCCAAGGTACAGGACACTACGAGCAGTACTTC. This sequence encodes CASSQGTGHYEQYF.

A single count supports this clone. V is TRBV5-4 and J is TRBJ2-7; the D gene is possibly TRBD1 (7 bases). V dropped 5 bases and J dropped 4 bases, with 22 bases sitting between them. Germline V lookup: CDR1 SGHNT, CDR2 YYREEE (reference sequence). This CDR3 comprises 16 residues. CDR3 in DNA: TGTGCCAGCAGGGATGCAGGGGGGACGAGACCTTACGAGCAGTACTTC. Encoded protein: CASRDAGGTRPYEQYF.

The chain uses TRBV13 and TRBJ1-2; no firm D call. With 8 bases removed from V and 1 base from J, the gap between germline ends came to 14 bases. CDR3 size: 14 residues. Germline values: CDR1 PRHDT, CDR2 FYEKMQ (reference sequence). CDR3 residues: CASGEDGVNYGYTF. The DNA for the CDR3 is TGTGCCAGCGGTGAGGACGGAGTTAACTATGGCTACACCTTC.

The table lists this clone with a count of one. The chain carries TRBV27 and TRBJ1-6, with 7 bases aligning to TRBD1. V shed 3 bases and J 3 bases; nucleotides not matched to a gene: 29. There are 24 residues in the CDR3. Germline values: CDR1 MNHEY, CDR2 SMNVEV (reference sequence). CDR3 coding DNA: TGTGCCAGCAGTTTCTCCCCCGCCCTCGCCAGCAGTCCCCGGACAGGAGTCTATAATTCACCCCTCCACTTT. This encodes CASSFSPALASSPRTGVYNSPLHF.